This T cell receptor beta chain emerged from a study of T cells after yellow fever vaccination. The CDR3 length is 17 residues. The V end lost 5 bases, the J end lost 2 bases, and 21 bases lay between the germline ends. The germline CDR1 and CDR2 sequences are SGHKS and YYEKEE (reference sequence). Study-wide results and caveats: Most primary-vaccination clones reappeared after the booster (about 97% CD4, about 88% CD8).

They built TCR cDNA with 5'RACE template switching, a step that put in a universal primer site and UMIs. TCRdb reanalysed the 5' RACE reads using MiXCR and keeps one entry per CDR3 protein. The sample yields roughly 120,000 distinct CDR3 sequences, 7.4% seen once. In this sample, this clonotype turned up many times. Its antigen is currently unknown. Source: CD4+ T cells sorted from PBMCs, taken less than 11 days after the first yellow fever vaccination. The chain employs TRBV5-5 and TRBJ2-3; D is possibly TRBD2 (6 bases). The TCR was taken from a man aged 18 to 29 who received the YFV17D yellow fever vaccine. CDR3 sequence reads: CASSQNGGALYTDTQYF. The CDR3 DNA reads TGTGCCAGCAGTCAAAACGGCGGGGCTCTCTACACAGATACGCAGTATTTT.